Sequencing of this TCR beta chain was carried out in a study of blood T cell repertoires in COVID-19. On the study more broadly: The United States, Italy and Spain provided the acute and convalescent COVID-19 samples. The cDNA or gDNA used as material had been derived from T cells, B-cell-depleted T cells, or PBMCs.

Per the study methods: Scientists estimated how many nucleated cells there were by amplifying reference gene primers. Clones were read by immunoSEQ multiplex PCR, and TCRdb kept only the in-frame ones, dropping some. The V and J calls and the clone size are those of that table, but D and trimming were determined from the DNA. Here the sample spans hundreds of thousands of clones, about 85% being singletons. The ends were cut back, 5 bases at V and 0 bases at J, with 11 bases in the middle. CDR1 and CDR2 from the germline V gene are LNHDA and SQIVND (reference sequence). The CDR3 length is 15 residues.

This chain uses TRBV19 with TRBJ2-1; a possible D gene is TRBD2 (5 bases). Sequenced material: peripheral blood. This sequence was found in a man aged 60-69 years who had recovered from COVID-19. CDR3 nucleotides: TGTGCCAGTAGTCAGCGGTTCAGCTCCTACAATGAGCAGTTCTTC. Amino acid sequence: CASSQRFSSYNEQFF.